These 17 T cell receptor beta chains share one sample of origin, sequenced in a study of a mutant IDH1 vaccine in newly diagnosed glioma. These receptors' targets are unknown. Time point here: week 5, during vaccination. Vaccination comprised doses that each held 300 ug of mutant IDH1 20-mer peptide, plus topical imiquimod. Sequencing used immunoSEQ multiplex PCR; TCRdb keeps in-frame clones, though not all of them. The repertoire consists of roughly 60,000 clones, with around 80% occurring once and the leading ten covering 6.5% to 8.5%. Specimen: PBMCs, collected from a glioma patient whose treatment included an IDH1 peptide vaccine. The receptors stem from a woman between 45 and 65 years old with glioma.

The genes are TRBV7-2 and TRBJ2-1; 9 nucleotides line up with TRBD2. Trimming took 2 bases from V and 8 from J; bases not matched to a gene: 10. This CDR3 is built from 16 residues. CDR1 and CDR2 from the germline V gene are SGHTA and FQGNSA. The CDR3 region has the DNA TGTGCCAGCAGCTTATGGGGTCCCTTAGCGGGGGATGAGCAGTTCTTC. It encodes CASSLWGPLAGDEQFF.

A single count supports this clone. The rearrangement links TRBV4-2 to TRBJ2-1; D not certain. The CDR3 totals 15 residues. CDR1 is LGHNA and CDR2 is YNFKEQ in the germline V gene. V shed 4 bases and J shed 7 bases, with 17 bases lying between them. CDR3 protein: CASSLKPGPSNEQFF. CDR3 bases: TGTGCCAGCAGCCTCAAACCGGGCCCCAGTAATGAGCAGTTCTTC.

The chain uses TRBV5-8 and TRBJ1-6; tentatively, D is TRBD1 (5 bases). Germline assignment: CDR1 SGHTS and CDR2 YDEGEE. CDR3 length: 15 residues. Deletions cut 3 bases from V and 7 bases from J, with 14 bases between. As DNA, the CDR3 is TGTGCCAGCAGCTGGGACGGGACGGCCAATTCACCCCTCCACTTT. Protein: CASSWDGTANSPLHF.

The chain has TRBV5-1 and TRBJ2-5; perhaps TRBD1 as D (6 bases). This CDR3 region has 16 residues. Trimming stripped 1 base from V and 1 base from J, with 14 bases between. Germline V lookup: CDR1 SGHRS, CDR2 YFSETQ. CDR3 DNA sequence: TGCGCCAGCAGCTTGAGGCAACAGGGCCCCCAAGAGACCCAGTACTTC. Its protein product is CASSLRQQGPQETQYF.

The chain couples TRBV27 to TRBJ2-7; a weak D match, TRBD1 (6 bases). CDR1 and CDR2 (germline): MNHEY, SMNVEV (reference sequence). Trimming took 3 bases from V and 2 from J, leaving 14 bases between them. This CDR3 is built from 15 residues. CDR3 loop: CASSFDRSLAYEQYF. In DNA, the CDR3 is TGTGCCAGCAGTTTCGACAGGTCCCTGGCCTACGAGCAGTACTTC.

This clone was observed a handful of times. V usage is TRBV18 and J usage is TRBJ1-1; a possible D gene is TRBD1 (5 bases). Trimming shortened V by 2 bases and J by 4 bases, and 17 bases separated the two germline ends. The CDR3 covers 16 residues. In germline, CDR1 is KGHSH, CDR2 LQKENI. CDR3 residues: CASSPGGGEWSTEAFF. The CDR3, as DNA: TGTGCCAGCTCACCAGGTGGGGGGGAGTGGAGCACTGAAGCTTTCTTT.

The chain carries TRBV6-5 and TRBJ2-7, with TRBD1 as a possible D gene (6 bases). This CDR3 region has 13 residues. V was trimmed by 5 bases and J by 2 bases, leaving 10 bases between them. Germline V gives CDR1 MNHEY, CDR2 SVGAGI. The CDR3 spells CASSDRTTYEQYF. CDR3 in DNA: TGTGCCAGCAGTGACAGGACGACCTACGAGCAGTACTTC.

The chain employs TRBV7-9 and TRBJ1-3; 8 bases map to TRBD1. Germline V lookup: CDR1 SEHNR, CDR2 FQNEAQ (reference sequence). CDR3 length: 16 residues. After removal of 1 base from V and 4 bases from J, the junction contained 6 bases not matched to a gene. Here the CDR3 reads CASSLVDRGGGNTIYF. CDR3 DNA: TGTGCCAGCAGCTTAGTTGACAGGGGTGGCGGAAACACCATATATTTT.

The V and J genes are TRBV6-5 and TRBJ1-1; unclear D gene. Between the trimmed V and J ends, which lost 2 bases and 1 base, there was a span of 5 bases. Germline CDR1 MNHEY, CDR2 SVGAGI. The CDR3 is made up of 13 amino acids. As DNA, the CDR3 is TGTGCCAGCAGTTACGCAGGGAACACTGAAGCTTTCTTT. Translated, it gives CASSYAGNTEAFF.

This clone occurred a few times. J is TRBJ2-7 and V is TRBV6-1; D gene uncertain. The V gene's germline CDR1 is MNHNS and CDR2 SASEGT. Trimming shortened V by 9 bases and J by 4 bases, and 16 bases separated the two germline ends. The CDR3 extends over 13 amino acids. This CDR3 reads CASTRLSTYEQYF. Written as DNA, the CDR3 is TGTGCCAGTACAAGGCTTTCAACTTACGAGCAGTACTTC.

The rearrangement uses TRBV27 and TRBJ1-2; possibly TRBD1 for D (6 bases). V was trimmed by 1 base and J by 6 bases, leaving 12 bases between them. Germline V gene data show CDR1 as MNHEY and CDR2 as SMNVEV (reference sequence). The length of the CDR3 is 14 residues. This CDR3 is CASSLFGTPNGYTF. In DNA, the CDR3 is TGTGCCAGCAGTTTATTTGGGACACCGAATGGCTACACCTTC.

The V gene is TRBV10-3, the J gene TRBJ1-2, with TRBD1 matching over 9 bases. Germline V gives CDR1 ENHRY, CDR2 SYGVKD. V was clipped by 2 bases and J by 4 bases; unmatched bases: 5. This CDR3 spans 15 amino acids. CDR3 nucleotides: TGTGCCATCAGTGAGACCGGGACAGGGACCTATGGCTACACCTTC. Translation: CAISETGTGTYGYTF.

The rearrangement links TRBV7-2 to TRBJ1-5; D gene unclear. The CDR3 runs to 14 residues. Germline assignment: CDR1 SGHTA and CDR2 FQGNSA. Trimming removed 4 bases at V and 1 base at J, with 8 bases between. In nucleotides, the CDR3 is TGTGCCAGCAGCTCGGCGTGGAGCAATCAGCCCCAGCATTTT. Amino acid sequence: CASSSAWSNQPQHF.

The rearrangement uses TRBV4-1 and TRBJ2-5; TRBD2 matches at 13 bases. Per the germline V gene, CDR1 is MGHRA and CDR2 is YSYEKL. The CDR3 spans 18 residues. V lost 1 base to trimming and J lost 2 bases; unmatched junction nucleotides: 7. Here the CDR3 reads CASSQVWTSGGPQETQYF. CDR3 bases: TGCGCCAGCAGCCAAGTTTGGACTAGCGGGGGCCCTCAAGAGACCCAGTACTTC.

The CDR3 nucleotides read TGCGCCAGCAGCACCGGGACTAGCGGGGACATCTACGAGCAGTACTTC. It is translated as CASSTGTSGDIYEQYF. The chain links TRBV5-1 to TRBJ2-7; 13 bases agree with TRBD2. Unmatched junction bases numbered 7, after V lost 4 bases and J lost 3 bases. Per the germline V gene, CDR1 is SGHRS and CDR2 is YFSETQ. There are 16 residues in the CDR3. Variable domain in full (rest from reference TRBV5-1 and TRBJ2-7): KAGVTQTPRYLIKTRGQQVTLSCSPISGHRSVSWYQQTPGQGLQFLFEYFSETQRNKGNFPGRFSGRQFSNSRSEMNVSTLELGDSALYLCASSTGTSGDIYEQYFGPGTRLTVT.

The V and J genes are TRBV6-1 and TRBJ2-1, with TRBD2 identical over 7 bases. Trimming at V came to 1 base and at J to 4 bases, leaving 4 bases not matched to a gene. This CDR3 is built from 15 residues. CDR1 is MNHNS, CDR2 SASEGT, per germline. This chain's CDR3 is CASSEGGGTYNEQFF. Written as DNA, the CDR3 is TGTGCCAGCAGTGAAGGGGGGGGGACTTACAATGAGCAGTTCTTC.

This clone is medium-sized (0.01 to 0.1%) within its sample. The chain carries TRBV6-4 and TRBJ2-3; 7 nucleotides line up with TRBD2. There are 14 residues in the CDR3. The germline CDR1 and CDR2 sequences are MRHNA and SNTAGT. V was clipped by 2 bases and J by 1 base; unmatched bases: 0. As DNA, the CDR3 is TGTGCCAGCAGTGACCGGGGGGGCACAGATACGCAGTATTTT. Its protein is CASSDRGGTDTQYF.